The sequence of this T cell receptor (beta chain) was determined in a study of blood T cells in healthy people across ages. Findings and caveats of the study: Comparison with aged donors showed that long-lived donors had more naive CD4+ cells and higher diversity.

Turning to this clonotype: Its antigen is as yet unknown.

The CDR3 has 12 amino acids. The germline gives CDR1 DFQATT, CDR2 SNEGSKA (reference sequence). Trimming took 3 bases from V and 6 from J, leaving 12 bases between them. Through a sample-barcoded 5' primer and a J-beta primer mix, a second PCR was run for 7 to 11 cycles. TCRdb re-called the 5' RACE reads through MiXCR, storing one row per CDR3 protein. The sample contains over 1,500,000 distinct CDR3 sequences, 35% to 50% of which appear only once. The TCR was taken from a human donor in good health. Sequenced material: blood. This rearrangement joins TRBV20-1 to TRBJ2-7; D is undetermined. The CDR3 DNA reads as TGCAGTGCTAGTGGGATGCCGGGCGAGCAGTACTTC. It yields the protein CSASGMPGEQYF.